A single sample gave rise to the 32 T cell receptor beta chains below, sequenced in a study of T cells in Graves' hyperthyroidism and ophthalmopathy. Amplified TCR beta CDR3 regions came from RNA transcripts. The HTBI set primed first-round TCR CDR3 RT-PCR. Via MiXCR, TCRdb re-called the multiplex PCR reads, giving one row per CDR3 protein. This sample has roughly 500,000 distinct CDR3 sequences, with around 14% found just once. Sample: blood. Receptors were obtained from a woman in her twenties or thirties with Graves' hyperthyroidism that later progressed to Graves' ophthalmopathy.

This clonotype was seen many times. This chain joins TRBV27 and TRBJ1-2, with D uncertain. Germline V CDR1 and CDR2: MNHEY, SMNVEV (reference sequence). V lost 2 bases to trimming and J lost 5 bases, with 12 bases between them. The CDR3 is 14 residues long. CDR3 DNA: TGTGCCAGCAGTTTAGTGGTGGGATCGTATGGCTACACCTTC. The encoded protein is CASSLVVGSYGYTF.

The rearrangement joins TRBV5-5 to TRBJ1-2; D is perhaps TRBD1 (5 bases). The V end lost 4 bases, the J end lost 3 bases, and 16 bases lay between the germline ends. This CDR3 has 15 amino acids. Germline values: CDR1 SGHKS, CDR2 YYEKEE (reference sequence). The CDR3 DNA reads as TGTGCCAGCAGCCCCGCGCTCCAGGGCGACTATGGCTACACCTTC. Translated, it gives CASSPALQGDYGYTF.

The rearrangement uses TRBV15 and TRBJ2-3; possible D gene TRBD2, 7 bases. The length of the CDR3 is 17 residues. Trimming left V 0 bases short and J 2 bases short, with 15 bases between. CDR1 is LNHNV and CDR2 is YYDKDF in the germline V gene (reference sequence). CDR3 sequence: CATSRDLGGGHTDTQYF. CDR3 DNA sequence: TGTGCCACCAGCAGAGATCTTGGCGGGGGACACACAGATACGCAGTATTTT.

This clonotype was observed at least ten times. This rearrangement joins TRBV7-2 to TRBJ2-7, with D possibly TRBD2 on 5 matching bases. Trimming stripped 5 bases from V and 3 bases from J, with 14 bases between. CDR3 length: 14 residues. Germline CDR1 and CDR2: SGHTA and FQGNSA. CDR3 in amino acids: CASSPDLTNYEQYF. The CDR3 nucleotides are TGTGCCAGCAGCCCTGATTTGACTAACTACGAGCAGTACTTC.

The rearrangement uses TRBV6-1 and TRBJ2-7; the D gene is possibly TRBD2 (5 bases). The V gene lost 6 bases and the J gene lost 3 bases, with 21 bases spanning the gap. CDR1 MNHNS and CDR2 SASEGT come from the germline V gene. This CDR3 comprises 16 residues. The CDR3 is CASRRVASPTDYEQYF. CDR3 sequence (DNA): TGTGCCAGCAGGAGGGTAGCCTCCCCGACGGACTACGAGCAGTACTTC.

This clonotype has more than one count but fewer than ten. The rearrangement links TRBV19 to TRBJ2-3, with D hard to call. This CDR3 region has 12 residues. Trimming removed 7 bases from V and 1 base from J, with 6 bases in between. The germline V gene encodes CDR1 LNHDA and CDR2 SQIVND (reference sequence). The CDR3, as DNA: TGTGCCAGTACCCAGGGCACAGATACGCAGTATTTT. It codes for CASTQGTDTQYF.

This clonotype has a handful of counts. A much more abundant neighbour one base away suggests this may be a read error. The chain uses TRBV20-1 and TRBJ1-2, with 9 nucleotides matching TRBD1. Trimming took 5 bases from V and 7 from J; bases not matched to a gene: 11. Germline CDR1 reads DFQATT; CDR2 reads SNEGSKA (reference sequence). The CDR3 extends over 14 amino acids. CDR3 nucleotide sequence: TGCAGTGCTGATAAGAGACAGGGGGAATCTGGCTACACCTTC. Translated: CSADKRQGESGYTF.

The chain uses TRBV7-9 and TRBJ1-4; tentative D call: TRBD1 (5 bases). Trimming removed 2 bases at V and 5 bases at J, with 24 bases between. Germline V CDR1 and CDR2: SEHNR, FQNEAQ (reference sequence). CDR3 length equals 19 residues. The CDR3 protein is CASSLNAASRGAGNEKLFF. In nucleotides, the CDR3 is TGTGCCAGCAGCTTAAACGCGGCGAGTCGAGGGGCCGGGAATGAAAAACTGTTTTTT.

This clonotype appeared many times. The chain's CDR3 is CASSLVAGNSGNTIYF. CDR3 nucleotide sequence: TGTGCCAGCAGTTTAGTTGCCGGGAACTCTGGAAACACCATATATTTT. The V gene is TRBV28, the J gene TRBJ1-3, with D uncertain. This CDR3 region has 16 residues. CDR1 is MDHEN, CDR2 SYDVKM, per germline. V lost 2 bases and J lost 0, with 11 bases in between.

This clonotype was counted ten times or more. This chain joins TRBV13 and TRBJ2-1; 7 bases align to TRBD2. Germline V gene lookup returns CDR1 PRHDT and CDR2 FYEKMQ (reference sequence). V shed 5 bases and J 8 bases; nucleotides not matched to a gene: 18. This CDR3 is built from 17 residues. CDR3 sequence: CASSDRGTIGGIDEQFF. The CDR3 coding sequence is TGTGCCAGCAGCGACCGAGGGACTATCGGCGGGATCGATGAGCAGTTCTTC. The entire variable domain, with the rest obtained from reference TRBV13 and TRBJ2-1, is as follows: AAGVIQSPRHLIKEKRETATLKCYPIPRHDTVYWYQQGPGQDPQFLISFYEKMQSDKGSIPDRFSAQQFSDYHSELNMSSLELGDSALYFCASSDRGTIGGIDEQFFGPGTRLTVL.

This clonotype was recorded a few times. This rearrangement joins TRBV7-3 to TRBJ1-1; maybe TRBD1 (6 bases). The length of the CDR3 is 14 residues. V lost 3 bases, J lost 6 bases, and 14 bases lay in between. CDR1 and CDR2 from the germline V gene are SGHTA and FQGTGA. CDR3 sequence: CASSLAGALSEAFF. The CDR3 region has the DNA TGTGCCAGCAGCTTGGCAGGGGCGCTGTCTGAAGCTTTCTTT.

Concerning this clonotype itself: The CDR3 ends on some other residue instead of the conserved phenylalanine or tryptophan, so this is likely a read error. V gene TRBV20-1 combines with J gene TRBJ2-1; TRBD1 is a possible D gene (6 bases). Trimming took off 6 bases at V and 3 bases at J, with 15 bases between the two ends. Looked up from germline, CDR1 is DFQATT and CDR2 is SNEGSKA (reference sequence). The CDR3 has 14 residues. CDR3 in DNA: TGCAGTGCGCAGATGGACAGAAGCTACAATGAGCAGTTCATC. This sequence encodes CSAQMDRSYNEQFI.

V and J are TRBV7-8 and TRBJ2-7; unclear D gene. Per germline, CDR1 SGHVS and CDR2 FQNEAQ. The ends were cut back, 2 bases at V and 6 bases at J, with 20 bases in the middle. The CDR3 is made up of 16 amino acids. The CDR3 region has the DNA TGTGCCAGCAGCTTATTTATAGGCAGCCCGGCACCCGAGCAGTACTTC. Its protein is CASSLFIGSPAPEQYF.

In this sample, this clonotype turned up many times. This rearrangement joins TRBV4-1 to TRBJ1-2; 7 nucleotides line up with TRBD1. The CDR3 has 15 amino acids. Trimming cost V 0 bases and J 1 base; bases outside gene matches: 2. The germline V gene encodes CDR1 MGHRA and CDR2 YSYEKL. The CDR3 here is CASSQDRDSNYGYTF. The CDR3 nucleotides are TGCGCCAGCAGCCAAGATCGGGACAGTAACTATGGCTACACCTTC.

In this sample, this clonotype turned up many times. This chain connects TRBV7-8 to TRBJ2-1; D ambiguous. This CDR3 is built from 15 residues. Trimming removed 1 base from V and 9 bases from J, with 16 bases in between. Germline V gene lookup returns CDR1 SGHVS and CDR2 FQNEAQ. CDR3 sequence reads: CASSLGSQVVGEQFF. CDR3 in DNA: TGTGCCAGCAGCTTAGGATCCCAGGTTGTCGGTGAGCAGTTCTTC.

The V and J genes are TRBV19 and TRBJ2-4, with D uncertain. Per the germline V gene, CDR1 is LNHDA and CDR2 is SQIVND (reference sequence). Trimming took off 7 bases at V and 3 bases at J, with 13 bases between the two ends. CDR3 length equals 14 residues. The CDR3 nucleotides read TGTGCCAGTAATGGCCTATTGGGCAAAAACATTCAGTACTTC. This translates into CASNGLLGKNIQYF.

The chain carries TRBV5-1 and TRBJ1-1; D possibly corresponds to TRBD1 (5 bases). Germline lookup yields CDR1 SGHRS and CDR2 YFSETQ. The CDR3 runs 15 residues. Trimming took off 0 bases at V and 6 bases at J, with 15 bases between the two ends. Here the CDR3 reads CASSLGGGRVPEAFF. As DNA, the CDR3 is TGCGCCAGCAGCTTGGGGGGGGGGAGAGTGCCTGAAGCTTTCTTT.

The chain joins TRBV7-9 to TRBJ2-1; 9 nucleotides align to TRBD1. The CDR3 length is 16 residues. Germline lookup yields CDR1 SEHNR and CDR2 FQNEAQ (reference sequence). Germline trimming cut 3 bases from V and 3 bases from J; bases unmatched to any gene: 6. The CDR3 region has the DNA TGTGCCAGCAGCTTTGGGACAGGGACGGGCTACAATGAGCAGTTCTTC. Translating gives CASSFGTGTGYNEQFF.

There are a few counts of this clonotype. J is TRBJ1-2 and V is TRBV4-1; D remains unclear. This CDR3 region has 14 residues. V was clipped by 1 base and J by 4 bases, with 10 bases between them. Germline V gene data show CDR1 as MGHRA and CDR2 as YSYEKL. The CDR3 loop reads CASSQGSGSYGYTF. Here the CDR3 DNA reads TGCGCCAGCAGCCAAGGATCCGGGTCCTATGGCTACACCTTC.

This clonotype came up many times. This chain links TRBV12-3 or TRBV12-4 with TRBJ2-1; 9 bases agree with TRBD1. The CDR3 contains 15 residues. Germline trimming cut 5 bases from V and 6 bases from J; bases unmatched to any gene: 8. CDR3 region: CASSNRDRVSNEQFF. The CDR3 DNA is TGTGCCAGCAGTAACCGGGACAGGGTGAGCAATGAGCAGTTCTTC.

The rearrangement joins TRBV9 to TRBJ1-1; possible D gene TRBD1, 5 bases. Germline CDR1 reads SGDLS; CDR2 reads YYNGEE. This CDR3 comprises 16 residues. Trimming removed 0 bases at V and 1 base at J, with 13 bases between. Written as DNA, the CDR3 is TGTGCCAGCAGCGTAGTTTTTGGACATCAGAACACTGAAGCTTTCTTT. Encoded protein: CASSVVFGHQNTEAFF.

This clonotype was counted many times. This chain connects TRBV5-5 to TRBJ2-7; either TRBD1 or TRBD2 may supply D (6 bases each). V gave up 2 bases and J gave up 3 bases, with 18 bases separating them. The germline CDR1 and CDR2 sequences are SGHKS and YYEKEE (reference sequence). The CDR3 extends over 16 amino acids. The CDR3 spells CASSLGGTPAHYEQYF. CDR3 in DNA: TGTGCCAGCAGCTTAGGGGGGACCCCCGCCCACTACGAGCAGTACTTC.

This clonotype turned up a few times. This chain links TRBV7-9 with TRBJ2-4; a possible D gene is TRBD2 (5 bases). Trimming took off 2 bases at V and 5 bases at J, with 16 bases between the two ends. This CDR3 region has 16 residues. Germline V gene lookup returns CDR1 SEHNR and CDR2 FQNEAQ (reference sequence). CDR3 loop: CASSLIAIGLENIQYF. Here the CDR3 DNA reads TGTGCCAGCAGCTTAATAGCGATAGGCCTAGAAAACATTCAGTACTTC.

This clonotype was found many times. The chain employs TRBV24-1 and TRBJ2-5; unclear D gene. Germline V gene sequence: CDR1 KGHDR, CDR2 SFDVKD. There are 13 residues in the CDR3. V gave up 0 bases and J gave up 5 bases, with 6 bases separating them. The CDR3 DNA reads TGTGCCACCAGTGATTTGCCAACCGAGACCCAGTACTTC. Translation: CATSDLPTETQYF.

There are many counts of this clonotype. CDR3 protein: CASSSPNARQGEAFF. The CDR3 nucleotides read TGTGCCAGCAGTTCCCCCAACGCCCGACAGGGTGAAGCTTTCTTT. The rearrangement joins TRBV6-2 or TRBV6-3 to TRBJ1-1, with 7 bases matching TRBD1. Germline CDR1 MNHEY, CDR2 SVGEGT. The CDR3 totals 15 residues. V trimming: 4 bases; J trimming: 7 bases; junction bases outside the gene matches: 12.

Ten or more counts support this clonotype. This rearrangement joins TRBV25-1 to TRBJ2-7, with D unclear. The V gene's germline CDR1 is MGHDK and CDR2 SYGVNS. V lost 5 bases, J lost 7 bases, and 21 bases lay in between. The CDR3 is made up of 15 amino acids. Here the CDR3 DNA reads TGTGCCAGCAGTTCCCTCGAATCTACGGCGGTGGAGCAGTACTTC. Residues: CASSSLESTAVEQYF.

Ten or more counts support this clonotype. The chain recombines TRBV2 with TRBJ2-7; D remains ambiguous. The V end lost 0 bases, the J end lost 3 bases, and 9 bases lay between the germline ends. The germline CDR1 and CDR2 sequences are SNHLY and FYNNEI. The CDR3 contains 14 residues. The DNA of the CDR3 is TGTGCCAGCAGTGAAGCGGCAGGCAACTACGAGCAGTACTTC. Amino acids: CASSEAAGNYEQYF. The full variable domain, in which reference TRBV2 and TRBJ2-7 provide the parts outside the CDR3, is EPEVTQTPSHQVTQMGQEVILRCVPISNHLYFYWYRQILGQKVEFLVSFYNNEISEKSEIFDDQFSVERPDGSNFTLKIRSTKLEDSAMYFCASSEAAGNYEQYFGPGTRLTVT.

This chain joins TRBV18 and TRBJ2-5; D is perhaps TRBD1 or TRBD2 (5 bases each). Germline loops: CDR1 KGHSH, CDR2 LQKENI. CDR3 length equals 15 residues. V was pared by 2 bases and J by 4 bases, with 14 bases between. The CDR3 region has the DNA TGTGCCAGCTCACCAGAGGGCAGGGTGGGAGAGACCCAGTACTTC. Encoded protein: CASSPEGRVGETQYF.

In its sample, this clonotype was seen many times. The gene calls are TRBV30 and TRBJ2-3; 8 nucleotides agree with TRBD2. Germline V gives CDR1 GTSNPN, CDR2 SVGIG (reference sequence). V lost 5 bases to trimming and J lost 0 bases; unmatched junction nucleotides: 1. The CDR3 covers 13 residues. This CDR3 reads CAWASGSTDTQYF. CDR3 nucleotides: TGTGCCTGGGCTAGCGGGAGCACAGATACGCAGTATTTT.

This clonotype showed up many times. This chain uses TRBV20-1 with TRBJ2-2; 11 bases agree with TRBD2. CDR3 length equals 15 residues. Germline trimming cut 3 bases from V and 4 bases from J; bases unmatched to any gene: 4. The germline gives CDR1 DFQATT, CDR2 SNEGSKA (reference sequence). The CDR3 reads CSASTSGSGTGELFF. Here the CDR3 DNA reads TGCAGTGCTAGCACTAGCGGGAGTGGCACCGGGGAGCTGTTTTTT.

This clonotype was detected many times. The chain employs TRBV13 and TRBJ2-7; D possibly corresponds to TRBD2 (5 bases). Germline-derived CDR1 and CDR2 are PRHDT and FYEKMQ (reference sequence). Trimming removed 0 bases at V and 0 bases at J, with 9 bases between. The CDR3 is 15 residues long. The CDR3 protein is CASSLGDSGSYEQYF. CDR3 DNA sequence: TGTGCCAGCAGCTTAGGGGACTCCGGCTCCTACGAGCAGTACTTC.

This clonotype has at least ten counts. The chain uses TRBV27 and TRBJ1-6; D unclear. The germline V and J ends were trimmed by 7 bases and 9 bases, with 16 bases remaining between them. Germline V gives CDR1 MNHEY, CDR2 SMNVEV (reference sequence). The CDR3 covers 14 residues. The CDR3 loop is CASNLVPGVSPLHF. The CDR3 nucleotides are TGTGCCAGCAACCTGGTACCAGGTGTTTCACCCCTCCACTTT.